The 29 T cell receptor beta chains presented below share a single source sample, sequenced in a study of human versus mouse CDR3 diversity and MHC coevolution. The repertoire was sequenced with immunoSEQ multiplex PCR; TCRdb's copy has only in-frame clones and lacks some. Of about 77,000 clones listed, about 90% are singletons. Material: naive CD4+ T cells from blood. Subset: CD45RO-negative CD62L-positive naive CD4 T cells. Receptor source: a person aged 25 to 75 in good health.

This chain joins TRBV6-6 and TRBJ2-1; TRBD1 agrees at 7 bases. V trimming: 0 bases; J trimming: 6 bases; junction bases outside the gene matches: 8. Germline V CDR1 and CDR2: MNHNY, SVGAGI (reference sequence). The CDR3 spans 16 residues. The CDR3, as DNA: TGTGCCAGCAGTTACTCGCGACAGGGAGTTTTCAATGAGCAGTTCTTC. It encodes CASSYSRQGVFNEQFF.

The chain is built from TRBV11-2 and TRBJ2-6; D may be TRBD2 (6 bases). V was clipped by 1 base and J by 4 bases, with 11 bases between them. The CDR3 runs to 16 residues. The V gene's germline CDR1 is SGHAT and CDR2 FQNNGV. The CDR3 is CASSLGSGVGANVLTF. CDR3 nucleotides: TGTGCCAGCAGCTTAGGGTCGGGGGTCGGGGCCAACGTCCTGACTTTC. The whole variable domain, filled in from reference TRBV11-2 and TRBJ2-6, reads EAGVAQSPRYKIIEKRQSVAFWCNPISGHATLYWYQQILGQGPKLLIQFQNNGVVDDSQLPKDRFSAERLKGVDSTLKIQPAKLEDSAVYLCASSLGSGVGANVLTFGAGSRLTVL.

The chain combines TRBV5-5 with TRBJ2-2, with 10 bases identical to TRBD2. The CDR3 has 15 residues. Germline V CDR1 and CDR2: SGHKS, YYEKEE (reference sequence). The V segment lost 5 bases and the J segment 4 bases; nucleotides outside the gene matches: 5. For the CDR3, the DNA is TGTGCCAGCAGGCCAGCGGGGGGGGCCACCGGGGAGCTGTTTTTT. Protein product: CASRPAGGATGELFF.

J is TRBJ2-5 and V is TRBV11-2; 11 nucleotides agree with TRBD1. The J call could be wrong; TRBJ2-7 is a better fit for the DNA end. The CDR3 is made up of 15 amino acids. Germline-derived CDR1 and CDR2 are SGHAT and FQNNGV. The CDR3 loop is CASSLAGTGGYEQYF. In DNA, the CDR3 is TGTGCCAGCAGCTTGGCCGGGACAGGGGGCTACGAGCAGTACTTC.

In this sample, this clone turned up once. The chain recombines TRBV2 with TRBJ2-1, with 11 bases identical to TRBD2. Germline CDR1 and CDR2: SNHLY and FYNNEI. The CDR3 spans 16 residues. V gave up 6 bases and J gave up 0 bases; unmatched junction bases: 4. CDR3 DNA: TGTGCCAGCAGGCCTACTAGCGGGAGCTCCTACAATGAGCAGTTCTTC. Its translation is CASRPTSGSSYNEQFF.

The gene calls are TRBV5-5 and TRBJ2-5; D is ambiguous. This CDR3 is built from 13 residues. V lost 2 bases and J 2 bases, leaving 7 bases between the germline ends. Germline V CDR1 and CDR2: SGHKS, YYEKEE (reference sequence). CDR3 in DNA: TGTGCCAGCAGCTTTTTGCGGCAAGAGACCCAGTACTTC. It encodes CASSFLRQETQYF.

The chain recombines TRBV6-1 with TRBJ1-3, with a possible D match to TRBD1 (6 bases). CDR3 size: 14 residues. Trimming took 6 bases from V and 3 from J, leaving 12 bases between them. Germline CDR1 MNHNS, CDR2 SASEGT. Written as DNA, the CDR3 is TGTGCCAGCAGCCCTACAGGGTTTGGAAACACCATATATTTT. As protein: CASSPTGFGNTIYF.

This clone has only a few counts. The V gene is TRBV7-9, the J gene TRBJ1-1, with 8 bases matching TRBD1. CDR3 size: 16 residues. The germline V gene encodes CDR1 SEHNR and CDR2 FQNEAQ (reference sequence). J gave up 0 bases and V 4 bases, and 7 bases lay outside the gene matches. The CDR3 DNA reads as TGTGCCAGCAGCTCCAGACCAGGGGGCCTGAACACTGAAGCTTTCTTT. It codes for CASSSRPGGLNTEAFF.

The genes are TRBV7-7 and TRBJ2-2; D gene ambiguous. Looked up from germline, CDR1 is SSHAT and CDR2 is FNYEAQ (reference sequence). The CDR3 runs to 16 residues. Deletions cut 5 bases from V and 1 base from J, with 14 bases between. In DNA form, the CDR3 reads TGTGCCAGCAGCCCCCCTCGGAGTGGGAACACCGGGGAGCTGTTTTTT. This sequence encodes CASSPPRSGNTGELFF.

The chain carries TRBV6-1 and TRBJ1-1; D unclear. This CDR3 contains 13 residues. Germline lookup yields CDR1 MNHNS and CDR2 SASEGT. Trimming stripped 7 bases from V and 1 base from J, with 10 bases between. The CDR3, as DNA: TGTGCCAGCAAGGTTGAGGAGAACACTGAAGCTTTCTTT. It yields the protein CASKVEENTEAFF.

J is TRBJ2-5 and V is TRBV28, with 7 bases lining up with TRBD1. The J call may not be correct, given that the DNA end is closer to TRBJ2-7. The CDR3 consists of 17 residues. CDR1 MDHEN and CDR2 SYDVKM come from the germline V gene. This CDR3 reads CASSYRQGSATTYEQYF. CDR3 coding DNA: TGTGCCAGCAGTTATCGACAGGGTTCCGCGACTACCTACGAGCAGTACTTC.

This chain joins TRBV5-1 and TRBJ2-4; no clear D. V shed 5 bases and J shed 1 base, with 13 bases lying between them. Germline lookup yields CDR1 SGHRS and CDR2 YFSETQ. This CDR3 has 15 amino acids. CDR3 coding DNA: TGCGCCAGCAGTGAGTTTACCTCGGCCAAAAACATTCAGTACTTC. Translating gives CASSEFTSAKNIQYF.

This clone was seen only once. The J gene is TRBJ1-6, the V gene TRBV2; TRBD1 matches 7 bases. The CDR3 has 16 residues. CDR1 and CDR2 (germline): SNHLY, FYNNEI. V dropped 6 bases and J dropped 8; count of bases not matched to a gene: 13. The CDR3 coding sequence is TGTGCCAGCAGCGAACAGATGACAGGGCTTTATTCACCCCTCCACTTT. Translation: CASSEQMTGLYSPLHF.

The chain is built from TRBV28 and TRBJ2-7, with D possibly matching TRBD2 (6 bases). V lost 6 bases to trimming and J lost 7 bases, with 25 bases between them. From germline, CDR1 is MDHEN and CDR2 SYDVKM. This CDR3 spans 16 amino acids. CDR3 region: CASSPGGTISIGEQYF. The CDR3, as DNA: TGTGCCAGCAGCCCTGGCGGGACGATTAGTATTGGGGAGCAGTACTTC.

The rearrangement links TRBV25-1 to TRBJ2-2; a weak D match, TRBD2 (5 bases). Looked up from germline, CDR1 is MGHDK and CDR2 is SYGVNS. Trimming removed 7 bases from V and 5 bases from J, with 14 bases in between. The CDR3 sequence is 14 residues long. DNA for the CDR3: TGTGCCAGCACGACTACTCGTCCAACCGGGGAGCTGTTTTTT. Translating it yields CASTTTRPTGELFF.

This sequence joins TRBV6-1 and TRBJ2-5, with D uncertain. The V end was cut by 1 base, the J end by 7 bases, with 10 bases between. The CDR3 consists of 13 residues. CDR1 and CDR2 (germline): MNHNS, SASEGT. This chain's CDR3 is CASSEGSPGTQYF. CDR3 sequence (DNA): TGTGCCAGCAGTGAAGGGTCCCCGGGGACCCAGTACTTC.

CDR3 amino acids: CAISDLRLAATGAGEQFF. The DNA for the CDR3 is TGTGCCATCAGTGACCTCAGACTAGCGGCGACGGGCGCCGGTGAGCAGTTCTTC. The rearrangement links TRBV10-3 to TRBJ2-1, with 9 bases aligning to TRBD2. CDR1 is ENHRY, CDR2 SYGVKD, per germline. V lost 3 bases and J lost 9; bases outside the gene matches: 18. The CDR3 is made up of 18 amino acids.

This clone was seen just once. V is TRBV21-1 and J is TRBJ1-2; the DNA was not used to check the table's D call, TRBD1. TRBV21-1 has pseudogene status. The CDR3 loop spans 15 amino acids. As DNA, the CDR3 is TGTGCCAGCAGCAATGGGACAGGGGTGGTCTCCGGCTACACCTTC. Translating it yields CASSNGTGVVSGYTF.

The V gene is TRBV30, the J gene TRBJ1-1; D unresolved. Trimming pared 3 bases from V and 3 bases from J, leaving 8 bases between. CDR1 and CDR2 (germline): GTSNPN, SVGIG (reference sequence). This CDR3 has 12 residues. CDR3: CAWSSLYTEAFF. The CDR3 coding sequence is TGTGCCTGGAGCAGTCTGTACACTGAAGCTTTCTTT.

This chain joins TRBV28 and TRBJ2-2; 9 bases are a match to TRBD2. The CDR3 sequence is 19 residues long. CDR1 and CDR2 (germline): MDHEN, SYDVKM. After removal of 6 bases from V and 0 bases from J, the junction contained 14 bases not matched to a gene. CDR3: CASSSHGGGGSSNTGELFF. The CDR3 DNA reads TGTGCCAGCAGCTCCCACGGCGGGGGGGGATCTTCGAACACCGGGGAGCTGTTTTTT.

The J gene is TRBJ1-5, the V gene TRBV5-4; D is undetermined. Germline V lookup: CDR1 SGHNT, CDR2 YYREEE (reference sequence). Trimming left V 2 bases short and J 4 bases short, with 7 bases between. The CDR3 consists of 13 residues. The CDR3 sequence: CASSLKANQPQHF. The DNA for the CDR3 is TGTGCCAGCAGCTTAAAAGCGAATCAGCCCCAGCATTTT.

The CDR3 DNA reads as TGTGCCAGCAGCCCTGGACAGGTCTTCCCCTACGAGCAGTACTTC. This codes for CASSPGQVFPYEQYF. The chain combines TRBV5-6 with TRBJ2-7; 7 positions match TRBD1. Germline V gene lookup returns CDR1 SGHDT and CDR2 YYEEEE. The V gene end was trimmed by 4 bases and the J gene end by 2 bases; junction bases not matched to a gene: 9. This CDR3 is built from 15 residues.

V usage is TRBV9 and J usage is TRBJ2-5; perhaps TRBD2 as D (6 bases). Germline V gene lookup returns CDR1 SGDLS and CDR2 YYNGEE. The CDR3 is 14 residues long. V lost 3 bases to trimming and J lost 3 bases, with 12 bases between them. The CDR3 is CASSGGGFKETQYF. The CDR3 coding sequence is TGTGCCAGCAGCGGGGGAGGCTTTAAAGAGACCCAGTACTTC.

This rearrangement joins TRBV9 to TRBJ2-1; TRBD2 agrees at 13 bases. The CDR3 extends over 16 amino acids. The ends lost 4 bases at V and 2 bases at J; junction bases unmatched: 3. Germline CDR1 is SGDLS and CDR2 is YYNGEE. Written as DNA, the CDR3 is TGTGCCAGCAGCCAACTAGCGGGGGGGCCCTACAATGAGCAGTTCTTC. Translated: CASSQLAGGPYNEQFF.

The chain uses TRBV5-1 and TRBJ2-7, with 12 bases fitting TRBD2. V shed 4 bases, J shed 3 bases, and the junction held 14 bases outside the gene matches. The CDR3 extends over 18 amino acids. Germline CDR1 and CDR2: SGHRS and YFSETQ. DNA of the CDR3: TGCGCCAGCAGCCCGGATCCTAGCGGGGGGGCCATCGTCTACGAGCAGTACTTC. As protein: CASSPDPSGGAIVYEQYF.

The rearrangement joins TRBV7-9 to TRBJ2-5, with D tentatively TRBD2 (6 bases). V was pared by 5 bases and J by 11 bases, with 24 bases between. The CDR3 totals 15 residues. Germline loops: CDR1 SEHNR, CDR2 FQNEAQ (reference sequence). The CDR3 coding sequence is TGTGCCAGCAGCCCCCTAGGGCAGGGTACGGGGGAGCAGTACTTC. Its protein product is CASSPLGQGTGEQYF.

The chain uses TRBV28 and TRBJ1-3; D might be TRBD1 (6 bases). The CDR3 spans 17 residues. Germline V gives CDR1 MDHEN, CDR2 SYDVKM. Trimming pared 2 bases from V and 0 bases from J, leaving 14 bases between. The CDR3 sequence: CASSLPQGLVSGNTIYF. The CDR3 DNA is TGTGCCAGCAGTTTACCTCAGGGGCTAGTCTCTGGAAACACCATATATTTT.

The gene calls are TRBV2 and TRBJ2-5; 12 nucleotides line up with TRBD2. The CDR3 consists of 15 residues. Germline values: CDR1 SNHLY, CDR2 FYNNEI. V lost 6 bases, J lost 5 bases, and 7 bases stayed unmatched. The CDR3 loop reads CASSRLAGVRETQYF. For the CDR3, the DNA is TGTGCCAGCAGCAGACTAGCGGGAGTGAGGGAGACCCAGTACTTC.

The V and J genes are TRBV15 and TRBJ1-5, with D perhaps TRBD1 (6 bases). The CDR3 runs to 12 residues. V was cut by 3 bases and J by 12 bases, with 12 bases left in between. Germline CDR1 is LNHNV and CDR2 is YYDKDF (reference sequence). As DNA, the CDR3 is TGTGCCACCAGCAGCCTCAGAGGGGGCCAGCATTTT. It encodes CATSSLRGGQHF.